Listed here are 18 T cell receptor beta chains from one sample, sequenced in a study of T cells in Graves' hyperthyroidism and ophthalmopathy. The CDR3 regions of TCR beta were amplified from RNA transcripts. The primer set for the first-round RT-PCR of the TCR CDR3 was HTBI. TCRdb re-called the multiplex PCR reads with MiXCR, one entry per CDR3 protein. The sample yields 500,000 to 700,000 distinct CDR3 sequences, 16% seen once. The sequencing input was blood. These receptor sequences come from a woman younger than 30 with Graves' hyperthyroidism.

This clonotype was detected many times. This chain links TRBV12-3 or TRBV12-4 with TRBJ2-5; D uncertain. The length of the CDR3 is 14 residues. Between the trimmed V and J ends, which lost 0 bases and 4 bases, there was a span of 9 bases. CDR3 in amino acids: CASSLAPRGETQYF. In DNA, the CDR3 is TGTGCCAGCAGTTTAGCCCCTCGAGGAGAGACCCAGTACTTC.

In its sample, this clonotype was seen many times. CDR3 amino acids: CASRQGAAETQYF. In nucleotides, the CDR3 is TGTGCCAGCAGACAGGGGGCGGCGGAGACCCAGTACTTC. The chain links TRBV12-3 or TRBV12-4 to TRBJ2-5, with TRBD1 identical over 9 bases. The CDR3 spans 13 residues. V was pared by 6 bases and J by 5 bases, with 4 bases of the junction left unmatched.

The chain couples TRBV10-3 to TRBJ2-1, with a tentative D call TRBD1 (5 bases). The CDR3 covers 15 residues. CDR1 ENHRY and CDR2 SYGVKD come from the germline V gene. Trimming removed 3 bases from V and 15 bases from J, with 24 bases in between. This chain's CDR3 is CAISEPVPSEPRGFF. CDR3 nucleotides: TGTGCCATCAGTGAACCCGTGCCGAGTGAGCCTAGGGGGTTCTTC.

This chain uses TRBV5-1 with TRBJ2-2; D is perhaps TRBD2 (6 bases). V was shortened by 9 bases and J by 5 bases, with 11 bases between the two germline ends. From germline, CDR1 is SGHRS and CDR2 YFSETQ. The CDR3 has 12 amino acids. The CDR3 coding sequence is TGCGCCACCCGGGGAGGTACCGGGGAGCTGTTTTTT. Encoded protein: CATRGGTGELFF.

There are a few counts of this clonotype. The chain has TRBV20-1 and TRBJ1-5, with 8 bases fitting TRBD1. Germline CDR1 reads DFQATT; CDR2 reads SNEGSKA (reference sequence). CDR3 length: 13 residues. Trimming removed 6 bases from V and 4 bases from J; junction bases left unmatched: 5. For the CDR3, the DNA is TGCAGTGCCGGGACAGGAGTAAATCAGCCCCAGCATTTT. This translates into CSAGTGVNQPQHF.

This clonotype has at least ten counts. CDR3 bases: TGTGCCACCAGCAGAGATCAGAGGGTCTACAATGAGCAGTTCTTC. It yields the protein CATSRDQRVYNEQFF. This chain uses TRBV15 with TRBJ2-1, with D possibly TRBD2 on 5 matching bases. V lost 0 bases and J 3 bases, leaving 9 bases between the germline ends. From germline, CDR1 is LNHNV and CDR2 YYDKDF (reference sequence). CDR3 length equals 15 residues. The whole variable domain, filled in from reference TRBV15 and TRBJ2-1, reads DAMVIQNPRYQVTQFGKPVTLSCSQTLNHNVMYWYQQKSSQAPKLLFHYYDKDFNNEADTPDNFQSRRPNTSFCFLDIRSPGLGDTAMYLCATSRDQRVYNEQFFGPGTRLTVL.

This clonotype was counted many times. V is TRBV28 and J is TRBJ2-7, with 14 bases fitting TRBD2. CDR3 length: 15 residues. The germline V gene has CDR1 MDHEN and CDR2 SYDVKM. V shed 7 bases and J 2 bases; nucleotides not matched to a gene: 4. CDR3 sequence: CASTRLAGGPYEQYF. As DNA, the CDR3 is TGTGCCAGCACTCGACTAGCGGGAGGGCCCTACGAGCAGTACTTC.

This clonotype has at least ten counts. The chain couples TRBV6-2 or TRBV6-3 to TRBJ2-1, with 10 bases identical to TRBD2. V lost 7 bases to trimming and J lost 8 bases; unmatched junction nucleotides: 5. CDR1 MNHEY and CDR2 SVGEGT come from the germline V gene. The CDR3 runs 13 residues. The CDR3 nucleotides read TGTGCCAGCAAGGGAAGCGGGAGGGATGAGCAGTTCTTC. The encoded protein is CASKGSGRDEQFF.

V and J are TRBV6-1 and TRBJ2-1; 10 nucleotides agree with TRBD1. Germline V gene lookup returns CDR1 MNHNS and CDR2 SASEGT. CDR3 length: 15 residues. The V and J ends lost 5 bases and 9 bases, in that order; junction bases with no gene match: 10. The CDR3 here is CASSYPTGGLGEQFF. The DNA for the CDR3 is TGTGCCAGCAGTTACCCGACAGGGGGCTTGGGTGAGCAGTTCTTC.

This clonotype was counted ten times or more. The chain employs TRBV12-3 or TRBV12-4 and TRBJ2-3; TRBD2 aligns across 9 bases. V was pared by 10 bases and J by 1 base, with 9 bases of the junction left unmatched. CDR3 length equals 15 residues. The CDR3 here is CATQPGGRGTDTQYF. The DNA of the CDR3 is TGTGCCACCCAGCCAGGCGGGAGGGGCACAGATACGCAGTATTTT.

This clonotype has a handful of counts. The CDR3 loop reads CASTSTASTDTQYF. As DNA, the CDR3 is TGTGCCAGCACCTCCACAGCTAGCACAGATACGCAGTATTTT. The chain has TRBV5-4 and TRBJ2-3; D remains ambiguous. In germline, CDR1 is SGHNT, CDR2 YYREEE (reference sequence). This CDR3 has 14 residues. Deletions cut 6 bases from V and 0 bases from J, with 11 bases between.

As regards this clonotype: One end of the junction varies from germline; a read error may be responsible. V usage is TRBV18 and J usage is TRBJ2-6; maybe TRBD1 (5 bases). The CDR3 sequence is 15 residues long. Germline V gene sequence: CDR1 KGHSH, CDR2 LQKENI. Here the CDR3 reads CASSPVGVGADVLTF. The CDR3 bases are TGTGCCAGCTCACCAGTAGGGGTTGGGGCCGACGTCCTGACTTTC.

The rearrangement uses TRBV6-1 and TRBJ2-3; no firm D call. The CDR3 has 15 residues. Germline V CDR1 and CDR2: MNHNS, SASEGT. V lost 3 bases, J lost 4 bases, and 14 bases lay in between. CDR3 in amino acids: CASSDRSARPDTQYF. In DNA form, the CDR3 reads TGTGCCAGCAGTGACCGCAGCGCACGTCCAGATACGCAGTATTTT.

The chain couples TRBV20-1 to TRBJ2-1; D is ambiguous. V gave up 6 bases and J gave up 2 bases, with 17 bases separating them. The CDR3 extends over 15 amino acids. Germline CDR1 is DFQATT and CDR2 is SNEGSKA (reference sequence). CDR3 residues: CSAMFVADTYNEQFF. CDR3 coding DNA: TGCAGTGCGATGTTCGTAGCAGATACCTACAATGAGCAGTTCTTC.

This clonotype showed up many times. V gene TRBV20-1 combines with J gene TRBJ2-3; TRBD2 aligns across 9 bases. The germline gives CDR1 DFQATT, CDR2 SNEGSKA (reference sequence). The V gene end was trimmed by 3 bases and the J gene end by 6 bases; junction bases not matched to a gene: 7. CDR3 size: 14 residues. CDR3 sequence reads: CSASFGGGADTQYF. DNA of the CDR3: TGCAGTGCTAGTTTCGGCGGGGGGGCGGATACGCAGTATTTT.

V usage is TRBV12-5 and J usage is TRBJ1-1, with 9 bases fitting TRBD1. CDR3 size: 20 residues. Germline V gene lookup returns CDR1 LGHNT and CDR2 FRNRAP. V was clipped by 1 base and J by 5 bases; unmatched bases: 20. The CDR3 sequence is CASGLAIGALLGTGRTEAFF. In DNA, the CDR3 is TGTGCTAGTGGTTTGGCCATCGGTGCACTCCTCGGGACAGGGCGAACTGAAGCTTTCTTT. The whole variable domain, filled in from reference TRBV12-5 and TRBJ1-1, reads DARVTQTPRHKVTEMGQEVTMRCQPILGHNTVFWYRQTMMQGLELLAYFRNRAPLDDSGMPKDRFSAEMPDATLATLKIQPSEPRDSAVYFCASGLAIGALLGTGRTEAFFGQGTRLTVV.

This chain links TRBV24-1 with TRBJ2-2; the D gene could be TRBD1 or TRBD2 (6 bases each). Germline V gene lookup returns CDR1 KGHDR and CDR2 SFDVKD. The ends were cut back, 0 bases at V and 5 bases at J, with 12 bases in the middle. The CDR3 loop spans 16 amino acids. The CDR3 coding sequence is TGTGCCACCAGTGATTTGTCTCGAGGGGGGACCGGGGAGCTGTTTTTT. Its translation is CATSDLSRGGTGELFF.

This clonotype was observed a few times. The junction does not match germline at one end; this may be a read error. The chain combines TRBV5-1 with TRBJ2-1; 9 nucleotides agree with TRBD2. This CDR3 spans 15 amino acids. Germline V gene sequence: CDR1 SGHRS, CDR2 YFSETQ. CDR3 DNA: TGCGCCAGCGGCTTGGCCCTAGCGGGAAACAATGAGCAGTTCTTC. Amino acids: CASGLALAGNNEQFF.